This TCR beta chain came from a study of blood T cell repertoires in COVID-19. Libraries were prepared by immunoSEQ multiplex PCR; TCRdb keeps only in-frame clonotypes and omits some of them. There are approximately 340,000 clones in the sample; 87% occur only once, and around 8.9% lies in the top ten. CDR1 SNHLY and CDR2 FYNNEI come from the germline V gene. This CDR3 spans 13 amino acids. Trimming stripped 4 bases from V and 0 bases from J, with 6 bases between. The sample consisted of peripheral blood. The chain carries TRBV2 and TRBJ1-1, with D unresolved. This clonotype was obtained from a man younger than 45 with COVID-19, enrolled during active disease. CDR3 nucleotide sequence: TGTGCCAGCAGTGGGGCAGTGAACACTGAAGCTTTCTTT. Translation gives CASSGAVNTEAFF.